The entry that follows covers one T cell receptor beta chain sequence. Antigen specificity is unknown. The germline gives CDR1 PRHDT, CDR2 FYEKMQ (reference sequence). This CDR3 spans 18 amino acids. Trimming cost V 5 bases and J 3 bases; bases outside gene matches: 14. This record belongs to a study of cytomegalovirus exposure and HLA in healthy donors. Findings and limits, study-wide: No immune exposure information besides CMV serostatus was available. High sensitivity and specificity were reportedly achieved when the classifier diagnosed cytomegalovirus status. A later analysis showed TCR association rates differing by HLA locus, peaking at DRB1 and lowest at HLA-C.

Researchers ran the PCR with 60 Vbeta and 13 Jbeta primers. Profiled with immunoSEQ multiplex PCR; TCRdb holds only in-frame clones, not every one. The data contain roughly 160,000 clones, roughly 76% of them singletons. This receptor was taken from a male donor in good health and CMV-seronegative. Sequencing was carried out using PBMCs. The chain joins TRBV13 to TRBJ2-3, with 10 bases that match TRBD2. The CDR3 here is CASSPIKGLAGDTDTQYF. The DNA of the CDR3 is TGTGCCAGCAGCCCTATCAAGGGTCTAGCGGGGGATACAGATACGCAGTATTTT. The full variable domain, in which reference TRBV13 and TRBJ2-3 provide the parts outside the CDR3, is AAGVIQSPRHLIKEKRETATLKCYPIPRHDTVYWYQQGPGQDPQFLISFYEKMQSDKGSIPDRFSAQQFSDYHSELNMSSLELGDSALYFCASSPIKGLAGDTDTQYFGPGTRLTVL.